This TCR beta chain was recorded in a study of regulatory T cells in long-lasting Graves disease. Study at large: Recently diagnosed Graves' patients had received antithyroid drugs for under 3 months.

Between the trimmed V and J ends, which lost 4 bases and 10 bases, there was a span of 23 bases. Germline CDR1 reads MNHNS; CDR2 reads SASEGT. CDR3 length: 16 amino acids. Building the TCR beta libraries relied on iRepertoire HTBI primers, and CDR3 regions underwent Arm-PCR. TCRdb analysed the multiplex PCR reads with MiXCR anew, one entry per CDR3 protein. The profile covers 450,000 to 700,000 distinct CDR3 sequences, with approximately 13% appearing a single time and about 9.1% taken by the ten largest. Indicated time point: newly diagnosed GD, antithyroid drugs for less than 3 months. Scientists built the TCR library using RNA that was extracted from PBMCs. Note on this clonotype: A read error is possible here, since a much larger clone lies one base away.

The same data also contributed to another study, on T cells in Graves' hyperthyroidism and ophthalmopathy. That publication notes: Carried out on the TCR CDR3, a first-round RT-PCR used the HTBI primer set.

The TCR comes from a man aged 30 to 39 with Graves disease. The V gene is TRBV6-1, the J gene TRBJ2-1; D is possibly TRBD1 (6 bases). Sequencing used peripheral blood mononuclear cells (PBMCs), obtained at new diagnosis, from a patient treated with antithyroid drugs. The CDR3 DNA follows: TGTGCCAGCAGTGCCTTCTTGTCAGGGGCCTATTACGAGCAGTTCTTC. Its protein product is CASSAFLSGAYYEQFF.